The clone carrying this TCR beta chain has a handful of counts. This sample was included in a study of T-cell memory formation after mild COVID-19. Between the trimmed V and J ends, which lost 5 bases and 0 bases, there was a span of 7 bases. There are 13 residues in the CDR3. Germline V lookup: CDR1 SGHTA, CDR2 FQGNSA. TCRdb re-called the 5' RACE reads through MiXCR, storing one row per CDR3 protein. The table records 350,000 to 450,000 distinct CDR3 sequences, around an eighth of them present only once. This chain uses TRBV7-2 with TRBJ2-5; no reliable D call. This clonotype was sampled from a man aged 18 to 35 who had mild COVID-19 (a few samples of this study predate the infection). Cell type and time point are not known. The sequenced sample consisted of PBMCs or a T cell subset sorted from them (not recorded which). The CDR3: CASSPLYQETQYF. The CDR3 nucleotides read TGTGCCAGCAGCCCGTTGTACCAAGAGACCCAGTACTTC.